This T cell receptor (beta chain) was obtained from a study of cytomegalovirus exposure and HLA in healthy donors. Overall study: In terms of ancestry, the Caucasian-associated cluster contained about 80% of the 398 genotyped donors.

V shed 2 bases and J shed 3 bases, with 11 bases lying between them. Germline V gives CDR1 MDHEN, CDR2 SYDVKM. CDR3 length: 15 residues. Remarks on this clone: Its cognate antigen is unknown.

Overall study results and limits: The investigators catalogued 150 to 200 TCR beta chains as cytomegalovirus-associated.

Each of the donors was a healthy bone marrow donor. PCR involved 60 Vbeta and 13 Jbeta primers. The assay was immunoSEQ multiplex PCR, and TCRdb's table has in-frame clones only and misses some. The sample lists 170,000 or so clones, 80% to 85% occurring once. V usage is TRBV28 and J usage is TRBJ2-1; perhaps TRBD2 as D (6 bases). Sample: PBMCs. This receptor was taken from a woman aged 25 to 39 in good health and CMV-seronegative. CDR3 sequence: CASSLASAIYNEQFF. CDR3 DNA sequence: TGTGCCAGCAGTTTAGCTAGCGCCATCTACAATGAGCAGTTCTTC.